Below, 18 T cell receptor beta chains from the same sample are listed, as sequenced in a study of OX40 agonist ivuxolimab in advanced cancers. The table came from immunoSEQ multiplex PCR; TCRdb's copy has only in-frame clones and leaves some out. The profile shows roughly 75,000 clones, just over 85% of them singletons. Sequencing was performed on CD4+ or CD8+ T cells sorted from blood, taken in a trial of the OX40 agonist ivuxolimab. Receptors originate from an adult with an advanced solid tumor such as melanoma, head and neck, liver or kidney cancer.

In the case of this clone: The same CDR3 arises from other DNA sequences in this sample as well. V and J are TRBV30 and TRBJ2-5; 8 nucleotides align to TRBD1. The V and J ends lost 2 bases and 2 bases, in that order; junction bases with no gene match: 7. Per the germline V gene, CDR1 is GTSNPN and CDR2 is SVGIG (reference sequence). There are 15 residues in the CDR3. DNA for the CDR3: TGTGCCTGGAGTTTAACAGGGGGGTTACAAGAGACCCAGTACTTC. The encoded protein is CAWSLTGGLQETQYF.

This chain connects TRBV19 to TRBJ2-1, with D possibly TRBD2 on 5 matching bases. This CDR3 has 14 residues. Germline V gene lookup returns CDR1 LNHDA and CDR2 SQIVND (reference sequence). Deletions cut 3 bases from V and 9 bases from J, with 15 bases between. CDR3 protein: CASSITSSLTEQFF. The DNA for the CDR3 is TGTGCCAGTAGTATTACTAGTTCCTTGACTGAGCAGTTCTTC.

This chain connects TRBV5-1 to TRBJ1-2, with D tentatively TRBD1 (5 bases). This CDR3 is 14 amino acids long. Between the trimmed V and J ends, which lost 4 bases and 4 bases, there was a span of 14 bases. Germline lookup yields CDR1 SGHRS and CDR2 YFSETQ. The CDR3 region is CASSAEGQGYGYTF. The CDR3 DNA reads as TGCGCCAGCAGCGCCGAGGGGCAGGGCTATGGCTACACCTTC.

This clone was seen more than once but under ten times. This chain uses TRBV19 with TRBJ1-2; 8 bases line up with TRBD1. The CDR3 length is 14 residues. Germline CDR1 reads LNHDA; CDR2 reads SQIVND (reference sequence). Unmatched junction bases numbered 2, after V lost 1 base and J lost 4 bases. CDR3 sequence reads: CASSIAGQAYGYTF. The DNA of the CDR3 is TGTGCCAGTAGTATAGCGGGACAGGCCTATGGCTACACCTTC.

This rearrangement joins TRBV19 to TRBJ2-1, with a tentative D call TRBD2 (6 bases). In germline, CDR1 is LNHDA, CDR2 SQIVND (reference sequence). V lost 3 bases and J lost 2, with 11 bases in between. The CDR3 covers 15 residues. In DNA, the CDR3 is TGTGCCAGTAGTATGGGACTTTACCCCTACAATGAGCAGTTCTTC. This gives the protein CASSMGLYPYNEQFF.

This clone was seen a handful of times. A read error may produce the germline difference seen at one junction end. This chain links TRBV5-1 with TRBJ2-7, with a weak D call TRBD2 (5 bases). The CDR3 runs 15 residues. Germline CDR1 reads SGHRS; CDR2 reads YFSETQ. For the CDR3, the DNA is TGCGCCAGCAGGTTGGATGCGGGTTCGGCCTACGAGCAGTACTTC. Amino acid sequence: CASRLDAGSAYEQYF.

This clone occurred many times. The chain joins TRBV12-5 to TRBJ1-2; D is perhaps TRBD1 (5 bases). The CDR3 sequence is 16 residues long. The germline V gene encodes CDR1 LGHNT and CDR2 FRNRAP. The V end was cut by 3 bases, the J end by 8 bases, with 22 bases between. The CDR3 region is CASGLGAGVASGGYTF. CDR3 coding DNA: TGTGCTAGTGGTTTAGGCGCGGGGGTGGCGTCAGGGGGCTACACCTTC.

A few counts support this clone. J is TRBJ1-1 and V is TRBV18, with 9 positions matching TRBD1. Per the germline V gene, CDR1 is KGHSH and CDR2 is LQKENI. CDR3 length: 16 residues. V lost 6 bases to trimming and J lost 4 bases; unmatched junction nucleotides: 12. CDR3 nucleotides: TGTGCCAGCTCGTCACAGGGGGCGATTAGAGGCACTGAAGCTTTCTTT. This encodes CASSSQGAIRGTEAFF.

This sequence joins TRBV27 and TRBJ2-3; maybe TRBD2 (6 bases). Germline CDR1 is MNHEY and CDR2 is SMNVEV (reference sequence). This CDR3 comprises 13 residues. V was clipped by 7 bases and J by 0 bases, with 8 bases between them. CDR3 DNA: TGTGCCAGCAAAGGGACTAGCACAGATACGCAGTATTTT. Translated, it gives CASKGTSTDTQYF.

V usage is TRBV18 and J usage is TRBJ2-1; D is perhaps TRBD2 (6 bases). Germline V gene data show CDR1 as KGHSH and CDR2 as LQKENI. This CDR3 is 14 amino acids long. V was cut by 6 bases and J by 0 bases, with 9 bases left in between. CDR3 in amino acids: CASSLGGSYNEQFF. The CDR3 DNA sequence: TGTGCCAGCTCCCTCGGGGGCTCCTACAATGAGCAGTTCTTC.

In its sample, this clone was seen a few times. The chain couples TRBV9 to TRBJ2-1; D unresolved. Trimming pared 0 bases from V and 1 base from J, leaving 8 bases between. The CDR3 length is 15 residues. Per germline, CDR1 SGDLS and CDR2 YYNGEE. The CDR3 loop is CASSVGLGSYNEQFF. CDR3 DNA: TGTGCCAGCAGCGTAGGCCTAGGTTCCTACAATGAGCAGTTCTTC.

The chain employs TRBV13 and TRBJ1-1; D may be TRBD1 (5 bases). Germline V gives CDR1 PRHDT, CDR2 FYEKMQ (reference sequence). Trimming took off 8 bases at V and 2 bases at J, with 12 bases between the two ends. The CDR3 length is 13 residues. CDR3 bases: TGTGCCAGCGGGAGGCAGGGAAACACTGAAGCTTTCTTT. Protein: CASGRQGNTEAFF.

The genes are TRBV5-8 and TRBJ1-1, with a weak D call TRBD1 (5 bases). The germline V gene encodes CDR1 SGHTS and CDR2 YDEGEE. The CDR3 length is 15 residues. V shed 4 bases and J shed 6 bases, with 19 bases lying between them. The chain's CDR3 is CASSQKSPGFAEAFF. CDR3 nucleotide sequence: TGTGCCAGCAGCCAAAAATCGCCAGGGTTCGCTGAAGCTTTCTTT.

The rearrangement joins TRBV2 to TRBJ2-6; D may be TRBD2 (6 bases). CDR3 length equals 14 residues. Trimming removed 4 bases from V and 18 bases from J, with 22 bases in between. CDR1 and CDR2 from the germline V gene are SNHLY and FYNNEI. The CDR3 here is CASSADGPGGLRTF. DNA for the CDR3: TGTGCCAGCAGTGCAGACGGTCCTGGGGGACTTAGGACTTTC.

This chain joins TRBV6-1 and TRBJ1-1; D is uncertain. Trimming took off 6 bases at V and 3 bases at J, with 11 bases between the two ends. The CDR3 loop spans 13 amino acids. CDR1 MNHNS and CDR2 SASEGT come from the germline V gene. The CDR3 DNA reads TGTGCCAGCAGCCGTGTGGCAGACACTGAAGCTTTCTTT. Translated: CASSRVADTEAFF.

The chain recombines TRBV6-5 with TRBJ2-1, with TRBD1 matching 9 bases. The germline V gene encodes CDR1 MNHEY and CDR2 SVGAGI. The CDR3 extends over 15 amino acids. J lost 8 bases, V lost 5 bases, and 10 bases had no gene match. CDR3 sequence: CASSLSGTGSDEQFF. CDR3 nucleotides: TGTGCCAGCAGTCTCTCCGGGACAGGGTCCGATGAGCAGTTCTTC.

The chain links TRBV7-9 to TRBJ1-2; D uncertain. The V end was cut by 0 bases, the J end by 5 bases, with 13 bases between. The CDR3 sequence is 15 residues long. Per germline, CDR1 SEHNR and CDR2 FQNEAQ (reference sequence). The CDR3 nucleotides are TGTGCCAGCAGCTTAGCCGCCCGATTGGAGTATGGCTACACCTTC. Translating it yields CASSLAARLEYGYTF.

This clone was seen a single time. The V and J genes are TRBV6-1 and TRBJ1-1; tentative D call: TRBD1 (6 bases). Germline CDR1 reads MNHNS; CDR2 reads SASEGT. The germline V and J ends were trimmed by 8 bases and 0 bases, with 10 bases remaining between them. This CDR3 contains 13 residues. CDR3 bases: TGTGCCAGCCGGACAGTCATGAACACTGAAGCTTTCTTT. Encoded protein: CASRTVMNTEAFF.